The entry below gives a single TCR beta chain sequence along with its context. This entry belongs to a study of T cell changes during pregnancy in multiple sclerosis. V shed 5 bases, J shed 6 bases, and the junction held 11 bases outside the gene matches. The CDR3 has 15 amino acids. The V gene's germline CDR1 is MDHEN and CDR2 SYDVKM. Repertoires were generated with immunoSEQ multiplex PCR, while TCRdb's copy carries only in-frame clones and drops some. Of 79,000 or so clones in the sample, 80% to 90% were seen once. This clonotype was obtained from a female donor with multiple sclerosis, enrolled in a pregnancy study. This chain joins TRBV28 and TRBJ1-2; 8 positions match TRBD1. The sample here was peripheral blood, taken before pregnancy. CDR3 in amino acids: CASSLFQGARDGYTF. The DNA for the CDR3 is TGTGCCAGCAGTCTTTTTCAGGGGGCGCGGGATGGCTACACCTTC.